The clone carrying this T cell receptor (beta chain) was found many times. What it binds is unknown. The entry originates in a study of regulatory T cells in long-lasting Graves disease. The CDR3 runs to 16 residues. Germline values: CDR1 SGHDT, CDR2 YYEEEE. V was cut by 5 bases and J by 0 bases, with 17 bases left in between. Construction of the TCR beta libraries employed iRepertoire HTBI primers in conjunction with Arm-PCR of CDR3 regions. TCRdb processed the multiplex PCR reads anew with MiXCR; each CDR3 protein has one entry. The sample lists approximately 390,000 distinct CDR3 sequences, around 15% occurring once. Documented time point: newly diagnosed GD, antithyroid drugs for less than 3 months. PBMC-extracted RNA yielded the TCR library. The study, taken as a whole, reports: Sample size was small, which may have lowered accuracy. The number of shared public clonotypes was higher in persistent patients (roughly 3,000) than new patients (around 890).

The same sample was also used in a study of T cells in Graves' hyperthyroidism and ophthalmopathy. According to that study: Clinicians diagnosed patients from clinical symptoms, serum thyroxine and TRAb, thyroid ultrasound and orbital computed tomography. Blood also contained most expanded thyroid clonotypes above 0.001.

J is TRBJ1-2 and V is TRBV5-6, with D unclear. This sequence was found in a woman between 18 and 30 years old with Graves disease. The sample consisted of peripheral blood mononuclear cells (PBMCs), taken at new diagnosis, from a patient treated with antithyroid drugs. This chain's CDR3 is CASSSGRRFTNYGYTF. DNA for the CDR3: TGTGCCAGCAGTTCCGGACGGCGGTTTACTAACTATGGCTACACCTTC. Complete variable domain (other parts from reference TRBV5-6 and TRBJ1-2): DAGVTQSPTHLIKTRGQQVTLRCSPKSGHDTVSWYQQALGQGPQFIFQYYEEEERQRGNFPDRFSGHQFPNYSSELNVNALLLGDSALYLCASSSGRRFTNYGYTFGSGTRLTVV.